The 25 T cell receptor beta chains below were found in one sample sequenced in a study of T-cell memory formation after mild COVID-19. TCRdb reprocessed the 5' RACE reads with MiXCR, giving one entry per CDR3 protein. The sample lists about 390,000 distinct CDR3 sequences, approximately 16% occurring once. Sequenced: PBMCs or a T cell subset sorted from them (not recorded which). These receptors were collected from a young man who had mild COVID-19 (a few samples of this study predate the infection). Cell type and time point are not known.

This clonotype appeared a few times. The CDR3 is CASSLVSGSEQPQHF. For the CDR3, the DNA is TGCGCCAGCAGCTTAGTAAGTGGCTCGGAGCAGCCCCAGCATTTT. The J gene is TRBJ1-5, the V gene TRBV5-1; D gene unclear. Trimming left V 2 bases short and J 7 bases short, with 16 bases between. The CDR3 covers 15 residues. Germline CDR1 SGHRS, CDR2 YFSETQ.

In its sample, this clonotype was seen a few times. The chain couples TRBV5-6 to TRBJ2-1, with D tentatively TRBD2 (5 bases). The CDR3 is 12 amino acids. Germline CDR1 is SGHDT and CDR2 is YYEEEE. V gave up 0 bases and J gave up 14 bases, with 12 bases separating them. The CDR3 region is CASSLAGVWEFF. Here the CDR3 DNA reads TGTGCCAGCAGCTTGGCCGGGGTATGGGAGTTCTTC.

This rearrangement joins TRBV4-3 to TRBJ2-2, with 9 bases that match TRBD2. CDR1 and CDR2 (germline): LGHNA, YSLEER. The CDR3 extends over 17 amino acids. With V trimmed by 1 base and J by 4 bases, 7 bases remained unmatched. The CDR3 is CASSQGASGALTGELFF. The CDR3 DNA sequence: TGCGCCAGCAGCCAAGGGGCTAGCGGGGCCCTCACCGGGGAGCTGTTTTTT.

This clonotype showed up just a few times. The rearrangement uses TRBV13 and TRBJ2-2; D is possibly TRBD1 or TRBD2 (5 bases each). Germline CDR1 and CDR2: PRHDT and FYEKMQ (reference sequence). This CDR3 is built from 15 residues. Between the trimmed V and J ends, which lost 4 bases and 4 bases, there was a span of 13 bases. CDR3 in amino acids: CASSWRGAGTGELFF. CDR3 sequence (DNA): TGTGCCAGCAGCTGGCGAGGGGCGGGCACCGGGGAGCTGTTTTTT.

This clonotype was counted only a few times. The J gene is TRBJ2-7, the V gene TRBV7-2; tentative D call: TRBD1 (5 bases). The germline gives CDR1 SGHTA, CDR2 FQGNSA. V lost 5 bases and J lost 3, with 14 bases in between. This CDR3 region has 14 residues. Here the CDR3 reads CASSTTRDSYEQYV. The CDR3 DNA is TGTGCCAGCAGCACCACCCGTGACAGCTACGAGCAGTACGTC.

The rearrangement joins TRBV4-3 to TRBJ2-4, with D hard to call. In germline, CDR1 is LGHNA, CDR2 YSLEER. This CDR3 has 18 residues. Trimming left V 0 bases short and J 7 bases short, with 22 bases between. The CDR3 sequence: CASSQDRLLTSTGNIQYF. The CDR3 coding sequence is TGCGCCAGCAGCCAAGATCGGCTCCTTACGTCGACGGGCAACATTCAGTACTTC.

The table lists this clonotype with a few counts. The chain is built from TRBV27 and TRBJ2-3; D not resolved. This CDR3 spans 16 amino acids. Germline CDR1 reads MNHEY; CDR2 reads SMNVEV (reference sequence). Trimming cost V 3 bases and J 1 base, with 14 bases left between them. CDR3 region: CASSFTGRLGTDTQYF. The CDR3 DNA sequence: TGTGCCAGCAGTTTTACGGGTCGACTGGGCACAGATACGCAGTATTTT.

This clonotype was counted only a few times. The J gene is TRBJ1-5, the V gene TRBV20-1; D not certain. CDR1 is DFQATT and CDR2 is SNEGSKA in the germline V gene (reference sequence). The CDR3 has 13 residues. Trimming took 3 bases from V and 0 from J, leaving 6 bases between them. This CDR3 reads CSASPDSNQPQHF. The CDR3 DNA sequence: TGCAGTGCTAGTCCGGATAGCAATCAGCCCCAGCATTTT.

The chain has TRBV7-6 and TRBJ1-4, with a weak D call TRBD1 (5 bases). Germline V gives CDR1 SGHVS, CDR2 FNYEAQ. CDR3 size: 12 residues. Trimming removed 7 bases from V and 8 bases from J, with 11 bases in between. CDR3 nucleotides: TGTGCCAGCACCGAGTCAGGGGAAAAACTGTTTTTT. Encoded protein: CASTESGEKLFF.

J is TRBJ2-3 and V is TRBV10-3; D tentatively reads TRBD1 or TRBD2 (5 bases each). CDR1 and CDR2 from the germline V gene are ENHRY and SYGVKD. V lost 6 bases to trimming and J lost 2 bases, with 6 bases between them. This CDR3 contains 12 residues. The DNA of the CDR3 is TGTGCCATCAGGGGACCCACAGATACGCAGTATTTT. Its translation: CAIRGPTDTQYF.

The rearrangement links TRBV5-6 to TRBJ1-1, with D possibly TRBD1 on 5 matching bases. This CDR3 spans 14 amino acids. V lost 4 bases to trimming and J lost 4 bases, with 14 bases between them. Germline CDR1 and CDR2: SGHDT and YYEEEE. Here the CDR3 DNA reads TGTGCCAGCAGCCCCCATCCCGGGGCCACTGAAGCTTTCTTT. This encodes CASSPHPGATEAFF.

As DNA, the CDR3 is TGTGCCAGCAGCCAAGATCCGGGGGGACAGCCCCAGCATTTT. It codes for CASSQDPGGQPQHF. The rearrangement uses TRBV4-2 and TRBJ1-5; maybe TRBD1 (5 bases). Germline-derived CDR1 and CDR2 are LGHNA and YNFKEQ. This CDR3 has 14 amino acids. The V and J ends lost 0 bases and 7 bases respectively, with 10 bases between them.

The chain joins TRBV5-1 to TRBJ1-1, with 11 bases matching TRBD1. This CDR3 contains 15 residues. Germline V gene sequence: CDR1 SGHRS, CDR2 YFSETQ. Trimming cost V 3 bases and J 0 bases; bases outside gene matches: 1. As DNA, the CDR3 is TGCGCCAGCAGCTGGACAGGGGGCCTGAACACTGAAGCTTTCTTT. This translates into CASSWTGGLNTEAFF.

Only a few counts were recorded for this clonotype. This sequence joins TRBV12-3 or TRBV12-4 and TRBJ2-5; D call uncertain. The CDR3 is 14 amino acids. With 2 bases removed from V and 1 base from J, the gap between germline ends came to 8 bases. The CDR3 loop is CASSLMNTQETQYF. CDR3 DNA: TGTGCCAGCAGTTTAATGAATACCCAAGAGACCCAGTACTTC.

This clonotype showed up just a few times. This rearrangement joins TRBV5-1 to TRBJ2-1; 8 bases line up with TRBD1. The CDR3 spans 13 residues. Germline CDR1 is SGHRS and CDR2 is YFSETQ. Trimming cost V 4 bases and J 9 bases; bases outside gene matches: 6. The CDR3 bases are TGCGCCAGCAGCATGGGACAGGTCGGTGAGCAGTTCTTC. Amino acids: CASSMGQVGEQFF.

The chain recombines TRBV19 with TRBJ1-5, with D hard to call. Germline values: CDR1 LNHDA, CDR2 SQIVND (reference sequence). V was pared by 4 bases and J by 4 bases, with 8 bases between. The CDR3 spans 13 residues. Here the CDR3 DNA reads TGTGCCAGTAGTACCTCATTGAATCAGCCCCAGCATTTT. Protein: CASSTSLNQPQHF. The variable domain in full, completed from reference TRBV19 and TRBJ1-5, reads DGGITQSPKYLFRKEGQNVTLSCEQNLNHDAMYWYRQDPGQGLRLIYYSQIVNDFQKGDIAEGYSVSREKKESFPLTVTSAQKNPTAFYLCASSTSLNQPQHFGDGTRLSIL.

The table lists this clonotype with a few counts. The chain combines TRBV10-3 with TRBJ2-1; 9 nucleotides align to TRBD2. Germline V gene lookup returns CDR1 ENHRY and CDR2 SYGVKD. Trimming cost V 3 bases and J 6 bases; bases outside gene matches: 3. The CDR3 covers 14 residues. The CDR3 protein is CAISDGGGGNEQFF. CDR3 DNA: TGTGCCATCAGTGATGGCGGGGGGGGCAATGAGCAGTTCTTC.

Here the CDR3 DNA reads TGTGCCAGCAGTGAACCCCGACAGGTCTTTTCATACTACGAGCAGTACTTC. Protein: CASSEPRQVFSYYEQYF. The V call is TRBV6-1, the J call TRBJ2-7, with D perhaps TRBD1 (6 bases). The CDR3 contains 17 residues. CDR1 and CDR2 (germline): MNHNS, SASEGT. V lost 2 bases and J 3 bases, leaving 20 bases between the germline ends.

There are a few counts of this clonotype. The chain combines TRBV7-3 with TRBJ1-1; D call uncertain. CDR3 length: 13 residues. V was pared by 5 bases and J by 0 bases, with 7 bases between. Germline CDR1 is SGHTA and CDR2 is FQGTGA. CDR3 protein: CASSASLNTEAFF. As DNA, the CDR3 is TGTGCCAGCAGCGCCAGCCTGAACACTGAAGCTTTCTTT.

V and J are TRBV4-2 and TRBJ1-3, with D possibly TRBD1 on 5 matching bases. Germline V lookup: CDR1 LGHNA, CDR2 YNFKEQ. The CDR3 runs 19 residues. Trimming took off 0 bases at V and 0 bases at J, with 18 bases between the two ends. The CDR3 DNA reads as TGTGCCAGCAGCCAAGATCAGGACACCGGGGGATTCTCTGGAAACACCATATATTTT. This encodes CASSQDQDTGGFSGNTIYF.

This clonotype has only a few counts. This chain uses TRBV7-2 with TRBJ2-3, with 8 bases lining up with TRBD1. J gave up 5 bases and V 5 bases, and 9 bases lay outside the gene matches. Germline V gives CDR1 SGHTA, CDR2 FQGNSA. This CDR3 has 15 residues. The CDR3 here is CASSGGQEGRDTQYF. The CDR3 DNA sequence: TGTGCCAGCAGCGGGGGACAGGAGGGAAGAGATACGCAGTATTTT.

This clonotype was detected a few times. The chain employs TRBV4-1 and TRBJ1-3, with no clear D. Trimming removed 2 bases from V and 3 bases from J, with 5 bases in between. In germline, CDR1 is MGHRA, CDR2 YSYEKL. CDR3 length: 13 residues. The CDR3 coding sequence is TGCGCCAGCAGCCAATATAGTGGAAACACCATATATTTT. It translates to CASSQYSGNTIYF.

V and J are TRBV15 and TRBJ2-3; D is uncertain. Trimming pared 5 bases from V and 0 bases from J, leaving 9 bases between. The CDR3 runs to 14 residues. Germline loops: CDR1 LNHNV, CDR2 YYDKDF (reference sequence). In DNA form, the CDR3 reads TGTGCCACCAGCGTGGCGTTTAGCACAGATACGCAGTATTTT. The encoded protein is CATSVAFSTDTQYF.

The CDR3 sequence: CASSQGTSGGAETQYF. CDR3 in DNA: TGCGCCAGCAGCCAAGGGACTAGCGGGGGGGCGGAGACCCAGTACTTC. The chain recombines TRBV4-3 with TRBJ2-5; the match to TRBD2 covers 15 bases. CDR3 length equals 16 residues. V lost 1 base, J lost 5 bases, and 2 bases stayed unmatched. Germline CDR1 is LGHNA and CDR2 is YSLEER.

V usage is TRBV21-1 and J usage is TRBJ2-7; the table names TRBD1, a call not compared with the DNA. TRBV21-1 constitutes a pseudogene. This CDR3 comprises 16 residues. The CDR3 sequence is CASSKWDRGPFYEQYV. The CDR3 bases are TGTGCCAGCAGCAAATGGGACAGGGGGCCGTTCTACGAGCAGTACGTC.